These 7 T cell receptor beta chains were all obtained from the same sample, sequenced in a study of post-analysis software for immune sequencing data. Overall study results and limits: When patients were compared with controls, about five TRBV segments were more frequent, TRBV5-6, TRBV5-1 and TRBV20-1 among them.

These receptors have no known antigen. Unique molecular identifiers were present in the TCR beta cDNA libraries. TCRdb re-derived calls from the PCR reads in MiXCR, one entry per CDR3 protein. The data show fewer than 850,000 distinct CDR3 sequences, roughly 27% seen once. The sequencing input was blood. The source is a girl aged 10 to 17 with multiple sclerosis.

The rearrangement links TRBV7-2 to TRBJ1-2; D remains ambiguous. Trimming removed 2 bases from V and 2 bases from J, with 9 bases in between. Germline V gene sequence: CDR1 SGHTA, CDR2 FQGNSA. CDR3 length: 14 amino acids. The CDR3: CASSLSIGNYGYTF. The CDR3 DNA reads TGTGCCAGCAGCTTAAGTATAGGGAACTATGGCTACACCTTC.

The J gene is TRBJ1-2, the V gene TRBV12-3 or TRBV12-4, with TRBD1 as a possible D gene (5 bases). This CDR3 comprises 14 residues. V shed 5 bases and J shed 6 bases, with 16 bases lying between them. This CDR3 reads CASSPETEGDGYTF. CDR3 sequence (DNA): TGTGCCAGCAGTCCCGAGACCGAAGGGGATGGCTACACCTTC.

CDR3 in DNA: TGCAGTGCTAGAGACGCGTTAGTGGTTGGGGAGACCCAGTACTTC. This encodes CSARDALVVGETQYF. This chain connects TRBV20-1 to TRBJ2-5; D gene unclear. The CDR3 covers 15 residues. Per germline, CDR1 DFQATT and CDR2 SNEGSKA (reference sequence). Deletions cut 0 bases from V and 5 bases from J, with 16 bases between.

In its sample, this clonotype was seen a few times. The chain links TRBV28 to TRBJ2-7, with 7 positions matching TRBD2. The V gene's germline CDR1 is MDHEN and CDR2 SYDVKM. There are 14 residues in the CDR3. Trimming cost V 3 bases and J 3 bases; bases outside gene matches: 5. The CDR3 here is CASSFTTGGYEQYF. For the CDR3, the DNA is TGTGCCAGCAGTTTCACGACGGGGGGCTACGAGCAGTACTTC.

This clonotype was seen a few times. The V gene is TRBV9, the J gene TRBJ2-1, with D unresolved. The germline V gene encodes CDR1 SGDLS and CDR2 YYNGEE. CDR3 size: 15 residues. V was pared by 2 bases and J by 0 bases, with 9 bases between. This CDR3 reads CASSVGGTSYNEQFF. The CDR3 DNA reads TGTGCCAGCAGCGTGGGCGGAACCTCCTACAATGAGCAGTTCTTC.

This clonotype occurred a few times. A junction boundary mismatches the germline segment, possibly from a read error. The chain uses TRBV20-1 and TRBJ2-1; a possible D gene is TRBD1 (5 bases). This CDR3 is built from 12 residues. Germline V CDR1 and CDR2: DFQATT, SNEGSKA (reference sequence). Here the CDR3 reads CRARDGGAEQFF. DNA for the CDR3: TGCAGGGCTAGAGATGGTGGGGCTGAGCAGTTCTTC.

V usage is TRBV20-1 and J usage is TRBJ2-5; D is perhaps TRBD1 (6 bases). CDR1 is DFQATT and CDR2 is SNEGSKA in the germline V gene (reference sequence). V was pared by 5 bases and J by 11 bases, with 18 bases between. CDR3 size: 12 residues. DNA for the CDR3: TGCAGTGCTCCACTAACAGGGCCCCAGCAGTACTTC. Encoded protein: CSAPLTGPQQYF.